The sequence of this T cell receptor beta chain was determined in a study of blood T cell repertoires in COVID-19. Overall study context: There were acute and convalescent COVID-19 samples, and they came from the United States, Italy and Spain.

Original methodology: Amplification with reference gene primers provided the estimates of nucleated cell counts. Some clones are missing from TCRdb's copy, which holds only in-frame ones; the method was immunoSEQ multiplex PCR. For V, J and clone size, that table is used; D and trimming come from the DNA. The sample shows some 220,000 clones, around 85% of them seen only once. Those enrolled, adults aged 18 to 89 years, came from fewer than 25 US areas. Clinical history reported by participants formed the basis on which cohorts were assigned. CDR3 length: 15 residues. The V and J ends lost 6 bases and 12 bases, in that order; junction bases with no gene match: 16. In germline, CDR1 is LGHNA, CDR2 YNFKEQ.

The sequenced sample consisted of PBMCs or T cells enriched from blood (not recorded which). The chain couples TRBV4-2 to TRBJ2-1; TRBD1 agrees at 8 bases. This receptor was obtained from a woman aged 40 to 55 with acute COVID-19. The CDR3 DNA sequence: TGTGCCAGCAGGCCCCCGGGACAGGCCCTAAGTGGGCAGTTCTTC. Amino acid sequence: CASRPPGQALSGQFF.